This T cell receptor (beta chain) was captured in a study of shared clonotypes between healthy human individuals. The CDR3 has 18 amino acids. Germline CDR1 MDHEN, CDR2 SYDVKM. With 5 bases clipped from V and 6 bases from J, the junction kept 12 bases outside the gene matches. CD45RO-negative, CCR7-selected cells formed the naive CD8 fraction, which excluded terminally differentiated effector memory CD45RA+ cells. DNA at around 210 ng, around 30,000 T cell genomes, went into sorted-subset replicate PCRs. Original methodology: Quality scores were absent from the junction-only immunoSEQ sequences, so filtering differed. Profiled with immunoSEQ multiplex PCR; TCRdb holds only in-frame clones, not every one. The V and J calls and the clone size are those of that table, but D and trimming were determined from the DNA. This repertoire shows more than 2 million clones, approximately 92% found once; its top ten account for about 1.7%.

The source material was naive CD8+ T cells from PBMCs. The clonotype was recovered from a man aged 18 to 29 in good health. Some clones in this sample may be carry-over from other donors' samples. The chain is built from TRBV28 and TRBJ2-3; 15 bases are shared with TRBD2. DNA of the CDR3: TGTGCCAGCAGTCCGGGACTAGCGGGAGGCACGTATTGGGATACGCAGTATTTT. As protein: CASSPGLAGGTYWDTQYF.